This T cell receptor beta chain was captured in a study of shared clonotypes between healthy human individuals. Overall study findings and caveats: Blood was the only sampled material, and tissue repertoires likely differ.

This clone was seen many times. What it binds is unknown. The same CDR3 also results from other DNA sequences found in this sample. The CDR3 loop spans 15 amino acids. The V end was cut by 3 bases, the J end by 3 bases, with 12 bases between. CDR1 is LNHDA, CDR2 SQIVND, per germline (reference sequence). Several immunoSEQ 96-well plates shared each subset's DNA, each plate a replicate. The table came from immunoSEQ multiplex PCR; TCRdb's copy has only in-frame clones and leaves some out. The profile covers some 490,000 clones, with approximately 84% appearing a single time and 12% taken by the ten largest.

Material for sequencing was PBMCs. This chain connects TRBV19 to TRBJ2-1; D is perhaps TRBD2 (7 bases). The sequence was collected from a woman aged 40 to 50 in good health. Some clones in this sample may be carry-over from other donors' samples. The CDR3 loop is CASSIWGGRYNEQFF. CDR3 in DNA: TGTGCCAGTAGTATCTGGGGGGGGCGCTACAATGAGCAGTTCTTC.